This T cell receptor (beta chain) was captured by sequencing in a study of shared clonotypes between healthy human individuals. It was CD45RO-negative cells, positively selected for CCR7, that made up naive CD8 cells, with terminally differentiated effector memory CD45RA+ cells excluded. The CDR3 has 16 residues. Losses at the gene ends were 1 base for V and 5 bases for J; bases not matched to a gene: 7. Germline lookup yields CDR1 SGHVS and CDR2 FNYEAQ. Profiled with immunoSEQ multiplex PCR; TCRdb holds only in-frame clones, not every one. Seen here are about 2 million clones, roughly 94% observed once, and the top ten hold 0.9% to 1.3%.

This sequence was found in a man aged 18 to 29 in good health. The source material was naive CD8+ T cells sorted from blood. This sequence joins TRBV7-6 and TRBJ1-4; 7 bases align to TRBD1. The CDR3 sequence: CASSLEGGQPNEKLFF. For the CDR3, the DNA is TGTGCCAGCAGCTTAGAGGGGGGACAGCCGAATGAAAAACTGTTTTTT.